These T cell receptor beta chains were read from a single sample in a study of blood T cells in healthy people across ages. TCRdb processed the 5' RACE reads anew with MiXCR; each CDR3 protein has one entry. The sample lists around 2 million distinct CDR3 sequences, roughly 43% occurring once. Sequenced material: blood. The receptor source for this set is a human donor in good health. Each CDR3 is given with its conserved first and last residue. The D gene is left open where the match is weak. Clone sizes are given selectively: once, few, many, or a class where the clone is expanded.

>TRBV7-9|15|TRBJ2-1|TRBD1|few
CASSTGTGGANEQFF
TGTGCCAGCAGTACCGGGACAGGGGGTGCGAATGAGCAGTTCTTC
>TRBV4-3|16|TRBJ1-2|-|few
CASSQDPGERRVGYTF
TGCGCCAGCAGCCAAGATCCGGGGGAGAGGCGAGTTGGCTACACCTTC
>TRBV6-6|14|TRBJ1-1|TRBD1|few
CASSRTGADTEAFF
TGTGCCAGCAGTAGAACAGGGGCAGACACTGAAGCTTTCTTT
>TRBV29-1|15|TRBJ1-1|-|-
CSVEDRSVFDTEAFF
TGCAGCGTTGAAGACAGGTCGGTGTTCGACACTGAAGCTTTCTTT
>TRBV7-2|14|TRBJ2-5|TRBD1|-
CASRNRDSQETQYF
TGTGCCAGCAGAAACCGGGACAGCCAAGAGACCCAGTACTTC
>TRBV20-1|14|TRBJ1-4|-|-
CSASTTPLDEKLFF
TGCAGCGCTAGTACGACCCCTTTGGATGAAAAACTGTTTTTT
>TRBV20-1|14|TRBJ1-5|-|-
CSARGEYSNQPQHF
TGCAGTGCTAGAGGCGAGTATAGCAATCAGCCCCAGCATTTT
>TRBV4-3|12|TRBJ1-1|-|-
CASSRNRLEAFF
TGCGCCAGCAGTCGAAACAGGCTAGAAGCTTTCTTT
>TRBV6-1|17|TRBJ1-5|TRBD1|few
CASTYPTGEYSNQPQHF
TGTGCCAGCACCTATCCAACAGGGGAATATAGCAATCAGCCCCAGCATTTT
>TRBV4-3|15|TRBJ2-5|-|-
CASSQDYAYSETQYF
TGCGCCAGCAGCCAAGATTATGCCTACTCGGAGACCCAGTACTTC
>TRBV7-3|13|TRBJ2-7|TRBD2|many
CASSLGGRGEQYF
TGTGCCAGCAGCTTAGGAGGGAGGGGCGAGCAGTACTTC
>TRBV10-3|12|TRBJ2-1|TRBD2|few
CAIKSGGSEQFF
TGTGCCATCAAAAGCGGGGGTTCTGAGCAGTTCTTC
>TRBV7-6|15|TRBJ2-1|TRBD1|-
CASSLGVGGFNEQFF
TGTGCCAGCAGCTTAGGCGTAGGGGGCTTCAATGAGCAGTTCTTC
>TRBV20-1|14|TRBJ1-5|-|-
CSARVQLSNQPQHF
TGCAGTGCTAGAGTACAGCTCAGCAATCAGCCCCAGCATTTT